These T cell receptor beta chains were read from a single sample in a study of T cell responses to AZD1222 COVID-19 vaccine. Assay: immunoSEQ multiplex PCR; the TCRdb copy retains only in-frame clones and omits some. The table has 120,000 to 150,000 clones, about 87% seen once; the top ten hold just over 5.5%. The material sequenced was peripheral blood, taken on day 0 of AZD1222 vaccination. These receptor sequences come from an adult in good health. Both conserved end residues are part of each CDR3. Fields, in order: clone size, D gene, V gene, J gene, CDR3 DNA, CDR3 protein. D genes are given only for firm matches. Part of the rows lack a size; the others show once, few, many or a class for expanded clones.

once	TRBD1	TRBV24-1	TRBJ1-5	TGTGCCACCTCGACAGGGGGCTCAGGTCAGCCCCAGCATTTT	CATSTGGSGQPQHF
.	.	TRBV7-6	TRBJ2-2	TGTGCCAGCACGGGGTCGTTGGAGGGGCACGGGGAGCTGTTTTTT	CASTGSLEGHGELFF
.	TRBD1	TRBV6-5	TRBJ1-2	TGTGCCAGCAGAGGACAGGGGATATTTCATGGCTACACCTTC	CASRGQGIFHGYTF
.	TRBD1	TRBV5-1	TRBJ1-4	TGCGCCAGCAGCTGGGGGCAGGGGGCAACTAATGAAAAACTGTTTTTT	CASSWGQGATNEKLFF
.	TRBD2	TRBV7-3	TRBJ2-5	TGTGCCAGCAGCTTAATGGGGGCGGGAGGGCCGGAGACCCAGTACTTC	CASSLMGAGGPETQYF
.	.	TRBV30	TRBJ1-4	TGTGCCTGGAGTCCCCATACAGGGAGGGGTGAAAAACTGTTTTTT	CAWSPHTGRGEKLFF
.	.	TRBV29-1	TRBJ2-1	TGCAGCGTCCTCGAAAGCTCCTACAATGAGCAGTTCTTC	CSVLESSYNEQFF
.	.	TRBV2	TRBJ1-5	TGTGCCAGCAGTGCACTAGACAGTCAGCCCCAGCATTTT	CASSALDSQPQHF
.	.	TRBV21-1	TRBJ2-1	TGTGCCAGCAGCAAAGATAACAGTGTAGGAGGGGATGAGCAGTTCTTC	CASSKDNSVGGDEQFF
.	TRBD1	TRBV14	TRBJ2-5	TGTGCCAGCAGCCGAAGCGCCGGGACAGGGGCGAGTGAGACCCAGTACTTC	CASSRSAGTGASETQYF
.	.	TRBV6-2/TRBV6-3	TRBJ2-1	TGTGCCAGCAGTTTACAACCCGGGGTATATGAGCAGTTCTTC	CASSLQPGVYEQFF
.	.	TRBV4-3	TRBJ1-2	TGCGCCAGCAGCCAAGATAATTCGGGGGGGTACTATGGCTACACCTTC	CASSQDNSGGYYGYTF
.	.	TRBV10-3	TRBJ2-2	TGTGCCATCAGTTTAGGGGGGACAGTGAACACCGGGGAGCTGTTTTTT	CAISLGGTVNTGELFF
.	TRBD2	TRBV7-2	TRBJ2-5	TGTGCCAGCAGCTACCAGCGGGGCCGGTGGGAGACCCAGTACTTC	CASSYQRGRWETQYF
.	.	TRBV7-9	TRBJ1-1	TGTGCCAGCAGCCCTGACCTAGGCCCTGAAGCTTTCTTT	CASSPDLGPEAFF
.	.	TRBV10-1	TRBJ2-1	TGCGCCAGCAGTTATTCGACTTGTGACTCCTACAATGAGCAGTTCTTC	CASSYSTCDSYNEQFF
.	.	TRBV5-6	TRBJ2-1	TGTGCCAGCAGCTTTGGCGTGAACAATGAGCAGTTCTTC	CASSFGVNNEQFF
.	.	TRBV7-9	TRBJ1-5	TGTGCCAGCAGCGTACAGAATCAGCCCCAGCATTTT	CASSVQNQPQHF
.	.	TRBV7-2	TRBJ2-5	TGTGCCAGCTGTACAGGGTTCGGGCAAGAGACCCAGTACTTC	CASCTGFGQETQYF
.	TRBD2	TRBV18	TRBJ2-7	TGTGCCAGCTCACCGCGACTAGCGGTCGAGCAGTACTTC	CASSPRLAVEQYF
.	.	TRBV3-1/TRBV3-2	TRBJ2-3	TGTGCCAGCAGCCAAGGGAATAGAATCACAGATACGCAGTATTTT	CASSQGNRITDTQYF
.	.	TRBV7-8	TRBJ2-4	TGTGCCAGCAGCCCAACAATTTTCCAAGCCAAAAACATTCAGTACTTC	CASSPTIFQAKNIQYF
.	TRBD1	TRBV9	TRBJ2-2	TGTGCCAGCAGCGCAACCCGCGGACAGGGTAACACCGGGGAGCTGTTTTTT	CASSATRGQGNTGELFF
.	.	TRBV12-5	TRBJ2-1	TGTGCTAGTGCTGAATCCGGGAGCCACAATGAGCAGTTCTTC	CASAESGSHNEQFF
.	.	TRBV9	TRBJ2-1	TGTGCCAGCAGCGCACAGGGTACCCAACCCTACAATGAGCAGTTCTTC	CASSAQGTQPYNEQFF
.	TRBD2	TRBV7-8	TRBJ2-2	TGTGCCAGCAGCTACGGACTACACGGGAGGGAAAACACCGGGGAGCTGTTTTTT	CASSYGLHGRENTGELFF
.	.	TRBV7-8	TRBJ1-5	TGTGCCAGCAGCTTAAGCGGTGGAAGGGGTAGGCGCAATCAGCCCCAGCATTTT	CASSLSGGRGRRNQPQHF